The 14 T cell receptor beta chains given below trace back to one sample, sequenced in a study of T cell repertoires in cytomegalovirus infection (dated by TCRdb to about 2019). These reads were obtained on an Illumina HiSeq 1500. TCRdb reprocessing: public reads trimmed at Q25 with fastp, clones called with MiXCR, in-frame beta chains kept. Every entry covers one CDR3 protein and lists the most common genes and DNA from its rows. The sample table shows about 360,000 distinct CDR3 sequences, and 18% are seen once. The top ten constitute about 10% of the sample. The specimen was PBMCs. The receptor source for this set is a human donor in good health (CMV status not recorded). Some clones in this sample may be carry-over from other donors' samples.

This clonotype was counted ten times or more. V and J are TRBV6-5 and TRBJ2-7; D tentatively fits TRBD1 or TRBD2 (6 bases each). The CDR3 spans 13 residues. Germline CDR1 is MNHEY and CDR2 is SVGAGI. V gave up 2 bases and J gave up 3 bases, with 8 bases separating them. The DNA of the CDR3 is TGTGCCAGCAGTTACAGGGGGGTCTACGAGCAGTACTTC. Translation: CASSYRGVYEQYF.

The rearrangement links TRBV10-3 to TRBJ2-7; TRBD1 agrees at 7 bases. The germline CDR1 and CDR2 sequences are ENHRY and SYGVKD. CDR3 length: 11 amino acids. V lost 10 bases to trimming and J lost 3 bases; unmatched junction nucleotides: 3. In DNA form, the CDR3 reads TGTGCCACCCGACAGGGCTACGAGCAGTACTTC. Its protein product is CATRQGYEQYF.

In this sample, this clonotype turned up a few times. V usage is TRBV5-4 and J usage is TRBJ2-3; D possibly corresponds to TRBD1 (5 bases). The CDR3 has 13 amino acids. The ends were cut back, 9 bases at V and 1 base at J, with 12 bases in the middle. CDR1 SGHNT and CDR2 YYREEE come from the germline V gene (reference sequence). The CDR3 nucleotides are TGTGCCAACCAGGAGACAGGCACAGATACGCAGTATTTT. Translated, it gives CANQETGTDTQYF.

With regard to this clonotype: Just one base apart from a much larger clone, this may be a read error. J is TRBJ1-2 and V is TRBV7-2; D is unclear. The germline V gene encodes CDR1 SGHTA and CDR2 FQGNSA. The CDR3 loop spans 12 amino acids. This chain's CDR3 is CASSSKEYGHTF. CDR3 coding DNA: TGTGCCAGCAGCTCGAAAGAGTATGGCCACACCTTC.

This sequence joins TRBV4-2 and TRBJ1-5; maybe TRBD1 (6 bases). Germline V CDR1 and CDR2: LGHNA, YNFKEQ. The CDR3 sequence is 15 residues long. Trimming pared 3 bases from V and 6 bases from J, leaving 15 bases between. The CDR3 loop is CASSQAGASAQPQHF. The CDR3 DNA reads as TGTGCCAGCAGCCAGGCAGGGGCCTCAGCTCAGCCCCAGCATTTT.

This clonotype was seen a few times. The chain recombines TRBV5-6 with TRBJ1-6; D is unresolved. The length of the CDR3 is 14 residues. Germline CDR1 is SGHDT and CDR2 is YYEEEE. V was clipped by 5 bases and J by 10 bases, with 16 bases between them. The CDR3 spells CASRTWAFLSPLHF. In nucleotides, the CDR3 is TGTGCCAGCAGGACGTGGGCCTTCTTATCACCCCTCCACTTT.

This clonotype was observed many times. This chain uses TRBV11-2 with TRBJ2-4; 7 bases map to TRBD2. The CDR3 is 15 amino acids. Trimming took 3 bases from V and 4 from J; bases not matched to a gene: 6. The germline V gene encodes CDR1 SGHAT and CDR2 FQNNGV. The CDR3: CASSFWRERKNIQYF. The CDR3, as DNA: TGTGCCAGCAGCTTTTGGCGGGAGAGGAAAAACATTCAGTACTTC.

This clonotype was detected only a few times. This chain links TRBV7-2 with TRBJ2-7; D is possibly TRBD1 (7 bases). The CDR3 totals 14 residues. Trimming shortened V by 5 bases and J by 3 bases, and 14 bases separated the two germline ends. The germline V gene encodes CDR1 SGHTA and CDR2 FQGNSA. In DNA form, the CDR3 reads TGTGCCAGCAGCCAAAATCAGGGGGGCTACGAGCAGTACTTC. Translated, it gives CASSQNQGGYEQYF.

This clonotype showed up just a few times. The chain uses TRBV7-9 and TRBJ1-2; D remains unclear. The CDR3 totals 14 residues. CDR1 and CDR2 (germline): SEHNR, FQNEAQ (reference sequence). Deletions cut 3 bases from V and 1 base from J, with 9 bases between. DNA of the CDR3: TGTGCCAGCAGCTTCAGCACCCTTAACTATGGCTACACCTTC. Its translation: CASSFSTLNYGYTF.

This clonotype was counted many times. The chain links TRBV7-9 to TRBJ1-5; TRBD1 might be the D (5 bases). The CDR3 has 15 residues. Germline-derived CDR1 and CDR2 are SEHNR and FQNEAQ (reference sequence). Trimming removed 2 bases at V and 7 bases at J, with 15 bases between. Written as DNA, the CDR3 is TGTGCCAGCAGCTTAAGCGGGCAGGGCGCGCAGCCCCAGCATTTT. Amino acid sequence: CASSLSGQGAQPQHF.

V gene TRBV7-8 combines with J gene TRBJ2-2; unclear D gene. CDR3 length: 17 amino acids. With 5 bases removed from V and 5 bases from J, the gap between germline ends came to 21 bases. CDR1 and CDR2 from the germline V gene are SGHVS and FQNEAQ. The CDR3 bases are TGTGCCAGCAGCCCCGGTTTATCTCGGGCAGCGACCGGGGAGCTGTTTTTT. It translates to CASSPGLSRAATGELFF.

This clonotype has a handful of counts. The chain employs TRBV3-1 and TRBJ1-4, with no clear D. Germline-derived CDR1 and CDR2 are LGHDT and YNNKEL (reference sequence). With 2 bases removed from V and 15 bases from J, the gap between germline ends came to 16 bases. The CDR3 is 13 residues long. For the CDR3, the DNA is TGTGCCAGCAGCCAATTCGTATCGATGGAGGTGTTTTTT. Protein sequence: CASSQFVSMEVFF.

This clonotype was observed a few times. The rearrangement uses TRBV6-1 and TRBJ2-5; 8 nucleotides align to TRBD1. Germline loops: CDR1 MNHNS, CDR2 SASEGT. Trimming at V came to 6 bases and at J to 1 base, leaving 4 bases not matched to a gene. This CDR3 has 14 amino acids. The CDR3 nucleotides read TGTGCCAGCAGGCTGACAGGGGTCCAAGAGACCCAGTACTTC. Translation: CASRLTGVQETQYF.

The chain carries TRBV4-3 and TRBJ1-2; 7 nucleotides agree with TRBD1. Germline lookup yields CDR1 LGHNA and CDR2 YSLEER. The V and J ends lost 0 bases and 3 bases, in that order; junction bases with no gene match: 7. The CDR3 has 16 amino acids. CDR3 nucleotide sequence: TGCGCCAGCAGCCAAGATCTGACAGGGAGGTACTATGGCTACACCTTC. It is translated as CASSQDLTGRYYGYTF.